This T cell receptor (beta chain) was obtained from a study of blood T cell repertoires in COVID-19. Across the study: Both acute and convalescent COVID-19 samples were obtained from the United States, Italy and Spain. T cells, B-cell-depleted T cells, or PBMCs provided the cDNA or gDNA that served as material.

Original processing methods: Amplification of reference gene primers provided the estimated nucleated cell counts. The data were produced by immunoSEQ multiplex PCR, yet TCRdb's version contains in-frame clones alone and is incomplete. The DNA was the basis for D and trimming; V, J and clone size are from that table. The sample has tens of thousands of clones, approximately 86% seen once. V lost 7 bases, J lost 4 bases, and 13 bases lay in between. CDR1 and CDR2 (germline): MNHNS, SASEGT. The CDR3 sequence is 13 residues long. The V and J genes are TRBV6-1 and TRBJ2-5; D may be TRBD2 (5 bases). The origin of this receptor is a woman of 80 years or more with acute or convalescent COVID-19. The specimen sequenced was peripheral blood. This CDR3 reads CASTPTGRETQYF. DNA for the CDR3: TGTGCCAGCACTCCTACGGGGAGAGAGACCCAGTACTTC.